One and the same sample provided the 18 T cell receptor beta chains below, sequenced in a study of blood T cell repertoires in COVID-19 (TCRdb year 2020). Libraries came from the immunoSEQ multiplex PCR assay. Held by TCRdb, this immuneACCESS table contains in-frame sequences only and omits some clones. Under half of the omission traces to an unresolved V gene where checked; the cause of the rest is unknown. The sample table lists under 50,000 clones, 80% to 90% of them with a count of one. The top ten clonotypes cover roughly a sixth of the sample. The sample was peripheral blood. These TCRs come from a man between 65 and 80 years old with active COVID-19.

This chain links TRBV28 with TRBJ2-7; 7 bases match TRBD1. This CDR3 has 14 residues. Looked up from germline, CDR1 is MDHEN and CDR2 is SYDVKM. Trimming cost V 3 bases and J 2 bases; bases outside gene matches: 4. The CDR3 bases are TGTGCCAGCAGTTTTTCGGACAGGACCTACGAGCAGTACTTC. It codes for CASSFSDRTYEQYF.

The rearrangement links TRBV5-5 to TRBJ2-7; D is possibly TRBD1 (6 bases). Deletions cut 5 bases from V and 0 bases from J, with 12 bases between. CDR1 SGHKS and CDR2 YYEKEE come from the germline V gene (reference sequence). The CDR3 is made up of 14 amino acids. The CDR3 loop is CASRYWDTSYEQYF. CDR3 bases: TGTGCCAGCAGGTATTGGGACACCTCCTACGAGCAGTACTTC.

The chain couples TRBV7-3 to TRBJ2-3, with TRBD2 matching 12 bases. The CDR3 loop spans 20 amino acids. Germline V CDR1 and CDR2: SGHTA, FQGTGA. Unmatched junction bases numbered 14, after V lost 4 bases and J lost 0 bases. CDR3 nucleotide sequence: TGTGCCAGCAGCTCCCGGACTAGCGGGAAGGGAGACCCTAGCACAGATACGCAGTATTTT. This gives the protein CASSSRTSGKGDPSTDTQYF.

The chain joins TRBV13 to TRBJ2-7; 10 bases map to TRBD1. The trim removed 5 bases at V and 6 bases at J, leaving 7 bases unmatched. The CDR3 sequence is 14 residues long. Germline-derived CDR1 and CDR2 are PRHDT and FYEKMQ (reference sequence). CDR3 residues: CASSKWDRGAEQYF. Written as DNA, the CDR3 is TGTGCCAGCAGCAAGTGGGACAGGGGAGCCGAGCAGTACTTC.

The chain links TRBV9 to TRBJ1-5; D is unclear. The V gene's germline CDR1 is SGDLS and CDR2 YYNGEE. Trimming left V 4 bases short and J 1 base short, with 15 bases between. There are 16 residues in the CDR3. The CDR3 bases are TGTGCCAGCAGCCTCGACGGAGGGCTGAGCAATCAGCCCCAGCATTTT. Protein product: CASSLDGGLSNQPQHF.

This chain links TRBV6-2 or TRBV6-3 with TRBJ1-5; no reliable D call. Germline V gene data show CDR1 as MNHEY and CDR2 as SVGEGT. The CDR3 totals 17 residues. V lost 2 bases to trimming and J lost 0 bases, with 14 bases between them. The CDR3 reads CASSYELSRYSNQPQHF. DNA of the CDR3: TGTGCCAGCAGTTACGAGTTGTCGCGTTATAGCAATCAGCCCCAGCATTTT.

The rearrangement uses TRBV4-1 and TRBJ1-2; D might be TRBD1 (5 bases). The germline V gene has CDR1 MGHRA and CDR2 YSYEKL. V was trimmed by 0 bases and J by 7 bases, leaving 9 bases between them. The CDR3 is made up of 13 amino acids. The CDR3 region is CASSQDLTVGYTF. In DNA form, the CDR3 reads TGCGCCAGCAGCCAAGATCTGACAGTTGGCTACACCTTC.

This chain links TRBV5-1 with TRBJ2-7, with a weak D call TRBD1 (6 bases). CDR1 is SGHRS, CDR2 YFSETQ, per germline. The CDR3 spans 13 residues. Between the trimmed V and J ends, which lost 0 bases and 6 bases, there was a span of 10 bases. CDR3 protein: CASSLGQGFEQYF. The CDR3 nucleotides are TGCGCCAGCAGCTTGGGGCAGGGGTTCGAGCAGTACTTC.

The rearrangement joins TRBV2 to TRBJ2-1; D not certain. In germline, CDR1 is SNHLY, CDR2 FYNNEI. The V end was cut by 7 bases, the J end by 14 bases, with 6 bases between. This CDR3 spans 8 amino acids. The CDR3 coding sequence is TGTGCCAGCATCCGGGAGTTCTTC. It yields the protein CASIREFF.

The table lists this clone with a few counts. The rearrangement joins TRBV11-2 to TRBJ1-6, with D perhaps matching TRBD1 (6 bases). Between the trimmed V and J ends, which lost 5 bases and 8 bases, there was a span of 16 bases. The length of the CDR3 is 15 residues. Germline V gene sequence: CDR1 SGHAT, CDR2 FQNNGV. The CDR3 loop reads CASSIGGTQYSPLHF. The DNA for the CDR3 is TGTGCCAGCAGCATAGGTGGGACACAGTATTCACCCCTCCACTTT.

The chain recombines TRBV6-2 or TRBV6-3 with TRBJ2-1, with D perhaps matching TRBD2 (6 bases). V shed 6 bases and J shed 0 bases, with 15 bases lying between them. Germline V CDR1 and CDR2: MNHEY, SVGEGT. This CDR3 comprises 16 residues. CDR3 residues: CASSPLGGVSYNEQFF. As DNA, the CDR3 is TGTGCCAGCAGCCCCCTGGGGGGAGTCTCCTACAATGAGCAGTTCTTC.

This chain uses TRBV5-1 with TRBJ2-3; D is uncertain. Per germline, CDR1 SGHRS and CDR2 YFSETQ. The germline V and J ends were trimmed by 4 bases and 3 bases, with 18 bases remaining between them. This CDR3 contains 16 residues. The CDR3 loop reads CASSLRLEAFTDTQYF. CDR3 DNA sequence: TGCGCCAGCAGCCTGAGGTTAGAAGCCTTTACAGATACGCAGTATTTT.

J is TRBJ2-1 and V is TRBV7-9; TRBD1 might be the D (6 bases). V was cut by 3 bases and J by 7 bases, with 13 bases left in between. The V gene's germline CDR1 is SEHNR and CDR2 FQNEAQ (reference sequence). The CDR3 totals 14 residues. The CDR3 protein is CASSFSTGSNEQFF. The CDR3 DNA sequence: TGTGCCAGCAGCTTTAGTACAGGGTCGAATGAGCAGTTCTTC.

V usage is TRBV29-1 and J usage is TRBJ2-3, with 14 nucleotides matching TRBD2. This CDR3 is built from 13 residues. V was pared by 6 bases and J by 4 bases, with 0 bases of the junction left unmatched. Germline CDR1 SQVTM, CDR2 ANQGSEA. The CDR3: CSVGLAGADTQYF. DNA for the CDR3: TGCAGCGTGGGACTAGCGGGGGCAGATACGCAGTATTTT.

The chain joins TRBV5-1 to TRBJ2-5; 7 bases fit TRBD1. The length of the CDR3 is 13 residues. Germline assignment: CDR1 SGHRS and CDR2 YFSETQ. J gave up 5 bases and V 5 bases, and 6 bases lay outside the gene matches. The CDR3 nucleotides are TGCGCCAGCAGAACGGACAGGTTTGAGACCCAGTACTTC. This translates into CASRTDRFETQYF.

The J gene is TRBJ2-3, the V gene TRBV3-1 (or the pseudogene TRBV3-2), with TRBD2 matching 12 bases. Trimming removed 0 bases from V and 4 bases from J; junction bases left unmatched: 5. CDR1 and CDR2 (germline): LGHDT, YNNKEL (reference sequence). CDR3 size: 17 residues. Written as DNA, the CDR3 is TGTGCCAGCAGCCAAGATAGGCTAGCGGGGGGGCCAGATACGCAGTATTTT. As protein: CASSQDRLAGGPDTQYF.

V is TRBV5-1 and J is TRBJ2-2, with 9 bases lining up with TRBD1. The CDR3 runs to 16 residues. In germline, CDR1 is SGHRS, CDR2 YFSETQ. V lost 4 bases to trimming and J lost 4 bases; unmatched junction nucleotides: 8. CDR3 loop: CASSLGRDRATGELFF. As DNA, the CDR3 is TGCGCCAGCAGCCTCGGCCGGGACAGGGCCACCGGGGAGCTGTTTTTT.

The genes are TRBV7-6 and TRBJ2-6, with unresolved D. Germline V gives CDR1 SGHVS, CDR2 FNYEAQ. V lost 5 bases, J lost 0 bases, and 8 bases lay in between. The CDR3 totals 15 residues. The CDR3 DNA is TGTGCCAGCAGCAATCCAGGCTCTGGGGCCAACGTCCTGACTTTC. Protein product: CASSNPGSGANVLTF.